These 6 T cell receptor beta chains originate from one sample sequenced in a study of blood T cell repertoires in COVID-19. Measured with immunoSEQ multiplex PCR; TCRdb has only the in-frame clones, and not every one. Counted here are about 260,000 clones, roughly 88% occurring once; the ten biggest clones make up about 2.1%. The material sequenced was PBMCs or T cells enriched from blood (not recorded which). Receptor source: a woman in her forties or fifties who had recovered from COVID-19.

The J gene is TRBJ1-5, the V gene TRBV5-1; D is perhaps TRBD1 (5 bases). Trimming pared 5 bases from V and 4 bases from J, leaving 10 bases between. Germline values: CDR1 SGHRS, CDR2 YFSETQ. CDR3 size: 13 residues. In DNA form, the CDR3 reads TGCGCCAGCAGAATAGACAGTAATCAGCCCCAGCATTTT. It codes for CASRIDSNQPQHF.

This rearrangement joins TRBV12-3 or TRBV12-4 to TRBJ2-1; no firm D call. The length of the CDR3 is 11 residues. V was trimmed by 3 bases and J by 7 bases, leaving 4 bases between them. The CDR3 sequence: CASSFSNEQFF. In DNA, the CDR3 is TGTGCCAGCAGTTTTAGTAATGAGCAGTTCTTC.

This clone has at least ten counts. The chain employs TRBV4-1 and TRBJ2-2; D not certain. The CDR3 has 12 amino acids. Germline CDR1 MGHRA, CDR2 YSYEKL. Trimming left V 7 bases short and J 6 bases short, with 9 bases between. The CDR3: CASKLGAGELFF. Written as DNA, the CDR3 is TGCGCCAGCAAACTTGGAGCCGGGGAGCTGTTTTTT.

The chain has TRBV19 and TRBJ1-1; 8 nucleotides match TRBD1. Germline V gene lookup returns CDR1 LNHDA and CDR2 SQIVND (reference sequence). There are 13 residues in the CDR3. The junction had 6 bases not matched to a gene; V was cut back by 6 bases and J by 6 bases. DNA for the CDR3: TGTGCCAGTAGGCTTCAGGGGGCGGCTGAAGCTTTCTTT. Translating it yields CASRLQGAAEAFF.

The V call is TRBV27, the J call TRBJ2-7; TRBD1 matches at 7 bases. Trimming cost V 0 bases and J 1 base; bases outside gene matches: 3. Germline CDR1 and CDR2: MNHEY and SMNVEV (reference sequence). The CDR3 runs 15 residues. The CDR3 coding sequence is TGTGCCAGCAGTTTATCCGGGACAGCTTCCTACGAGCAGTACTTC. Protein sequence: CASSLSGTASYEQYF.

The chain uses TRBV30 and TRBJ2-3; 10 bases match TRBD1. This CDR3 contains 15 residues. V lost 1 base to trimming and J lost 2 bases; unmatched junction nucleotides: 3. CDR1 and CDR2 from the germline V gene are GTSNPN and SVGIG (reference sequence). The CDR3 bases are TGTGCCTGGAGTGATGGGACAGGGGACACAGATACGCAGTATTTT. It translates to CAWSDGTGDTDTQYF.